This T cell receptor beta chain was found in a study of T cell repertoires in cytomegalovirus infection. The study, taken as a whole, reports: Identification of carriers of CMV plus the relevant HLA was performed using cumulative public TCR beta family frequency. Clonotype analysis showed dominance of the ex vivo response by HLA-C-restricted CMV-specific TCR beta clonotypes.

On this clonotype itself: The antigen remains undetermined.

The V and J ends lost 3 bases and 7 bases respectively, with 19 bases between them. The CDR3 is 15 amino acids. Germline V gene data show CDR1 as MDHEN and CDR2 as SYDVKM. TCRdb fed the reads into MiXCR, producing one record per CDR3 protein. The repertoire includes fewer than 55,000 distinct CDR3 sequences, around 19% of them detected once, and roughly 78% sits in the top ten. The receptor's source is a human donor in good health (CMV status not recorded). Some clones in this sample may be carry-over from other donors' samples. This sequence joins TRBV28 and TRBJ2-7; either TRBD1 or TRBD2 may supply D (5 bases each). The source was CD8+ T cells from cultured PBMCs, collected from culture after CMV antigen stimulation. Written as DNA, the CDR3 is TGTGCCAGCAGTTTGCTTGGACGGGGCTCGGAGGAGCAGTACTTC. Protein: CASSLLGRGSEEQYF.